The sequence of this TCR beta chain was determined in a study of T cells after yellow fever vaccination. About the study: With SMART-Seq v4 Ultra Low Input, the fractions containing low cell numbers were prepared. Study-wide points: The CD4 compartment and the CD8 compartment contained a small share of clonotypes in common. Reappearing after the booster were most of the clones from primary vaccination (96% CD4, 70% to 90% CD8).

With regard to this clonotype: Its antigen is unknown.

By 5'RACE template switching, TCR cDNA was produced, with a universal primer site and UMIs added in the process. MiXCR, applied by TCRdb to the 5' RACE reads, yields one record per CDR3 protein. The table includes more than 350,000 distinct CDR3 sequences, 9.5% to 13% detected once. The germline CDR1 and CDR2 sequences are DFQATT and SNEGSKA (reference sequence). V gave up 2 bases and J gave up 6 bases, with 13 bases separating them. The CDR3 consists of 14 residues. Material: PBMCs, obtained on the day of the first yellow fever vaccination. This chain joins TRBV20-1 and TRBJ2-2; D is perhaps TRBD1 or TRBD2 (6 bases each). The clonotype was recovered from a man aged 18 to 29 who received the YFV17D yellow fever vaccine. CDR3 bases: TGCAGTGCTAGACGTGGAGGGGGGCCCGGGGAGCTGTTTTTT. Its translation: CSARRGGGPGELFF.